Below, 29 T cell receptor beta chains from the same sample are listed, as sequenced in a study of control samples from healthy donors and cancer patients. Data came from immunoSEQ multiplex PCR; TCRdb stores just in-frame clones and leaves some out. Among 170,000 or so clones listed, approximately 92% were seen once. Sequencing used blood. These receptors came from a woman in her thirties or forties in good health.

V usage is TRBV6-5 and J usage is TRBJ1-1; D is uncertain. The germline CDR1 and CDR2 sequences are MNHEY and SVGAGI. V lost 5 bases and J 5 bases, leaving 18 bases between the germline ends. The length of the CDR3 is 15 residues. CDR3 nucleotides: TGTGCCAGCAGTCTTATCCAACTAGGGCCAACTGAAGCTTTCTTT. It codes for CASSLIQLGPTEAFF.

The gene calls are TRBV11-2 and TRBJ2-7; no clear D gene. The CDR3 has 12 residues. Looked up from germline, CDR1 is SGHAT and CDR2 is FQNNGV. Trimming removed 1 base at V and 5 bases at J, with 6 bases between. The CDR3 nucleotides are TGTGCCAGCAGCTTAGTAACGGACGAGCAGTACTTC. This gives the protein CASSLVTDEQYF.

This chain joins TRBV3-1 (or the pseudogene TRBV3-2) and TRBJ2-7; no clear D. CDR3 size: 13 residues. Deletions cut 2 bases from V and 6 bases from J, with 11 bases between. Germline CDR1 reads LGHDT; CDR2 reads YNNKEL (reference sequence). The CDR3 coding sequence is TGTGCCAGCAGCCAATCTTTGGGATTCGAGCAGTACTTC. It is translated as CASSQSLGFEQYF.

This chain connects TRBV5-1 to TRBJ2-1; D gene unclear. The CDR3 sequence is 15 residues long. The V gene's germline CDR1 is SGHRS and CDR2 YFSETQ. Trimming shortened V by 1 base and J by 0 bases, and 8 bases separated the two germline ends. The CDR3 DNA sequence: TGCGCCAGCAGCTTGATGGATCCCTCCTACAATGAGCAGTTCTTC. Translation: CASSLMDPSYNEQFF.

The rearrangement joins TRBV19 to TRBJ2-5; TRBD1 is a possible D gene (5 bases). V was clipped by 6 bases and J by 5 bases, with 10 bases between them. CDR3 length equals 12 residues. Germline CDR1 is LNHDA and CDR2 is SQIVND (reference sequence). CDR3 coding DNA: TGTGCCAGTAGAGGGGCGTTGGAGACCCAGTACTTC. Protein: CASRGALETQYF.

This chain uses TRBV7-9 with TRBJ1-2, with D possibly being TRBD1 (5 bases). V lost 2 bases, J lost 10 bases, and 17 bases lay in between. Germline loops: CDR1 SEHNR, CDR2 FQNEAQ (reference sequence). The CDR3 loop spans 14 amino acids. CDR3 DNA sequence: TGTGCCAGCAGCTTATTTGGGGGAAAACCCATCTACACCTTC. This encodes CASSLFGGKPIYTF.

The CDR3 reads CASSPEGRTYEQYF. In nucleotides, the CDR3 is TGTGCCAGCAGCCCGGAAGGGCGGACCTACGAGCAGTACTTC. The rearrangement links TRBV9 to TRBJ2-7; D unclear. Trimming shortened V by 4 bases and J by 2 bases, and 13 bases separated the two germline ends. The length of the CDR3 is 14 residues. Germline V gene data show CDR1 as SGDLS and CDR2 as YYNGEE.

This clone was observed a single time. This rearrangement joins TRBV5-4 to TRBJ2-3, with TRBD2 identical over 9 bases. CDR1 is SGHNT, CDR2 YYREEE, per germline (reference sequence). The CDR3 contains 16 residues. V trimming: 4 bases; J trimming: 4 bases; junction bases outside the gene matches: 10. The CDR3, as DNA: TGTGCCAGCAGCCAGTGGCGGGGGGGCGGGTCAGATACGCAGTATTTT. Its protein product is CASSQWRGGGSDTQYF.

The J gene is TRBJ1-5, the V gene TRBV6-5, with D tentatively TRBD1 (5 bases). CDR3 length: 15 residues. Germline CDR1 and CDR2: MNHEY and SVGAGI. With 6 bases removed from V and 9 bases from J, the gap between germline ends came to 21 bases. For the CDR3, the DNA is TGTGCCAGCAGACGGGACGGGGGACGGGGAGGGCCCCAGCATTTT. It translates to CASRRDGGRGGPQHF.

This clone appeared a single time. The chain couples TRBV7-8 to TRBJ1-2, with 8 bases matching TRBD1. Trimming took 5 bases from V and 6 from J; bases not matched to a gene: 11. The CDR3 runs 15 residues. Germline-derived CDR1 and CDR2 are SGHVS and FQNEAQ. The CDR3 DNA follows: TGTGCCAGCAGCGCCCAACAGGGGGAATTACATGGCTACACCTTC. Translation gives CASSAQQGELHGYTF.

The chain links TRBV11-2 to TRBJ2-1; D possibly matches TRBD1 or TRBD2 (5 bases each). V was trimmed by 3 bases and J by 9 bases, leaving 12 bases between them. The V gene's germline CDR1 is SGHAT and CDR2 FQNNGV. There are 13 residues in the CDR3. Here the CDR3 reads CASSLSGTGEQFF. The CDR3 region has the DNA TGTGCCAGCAGCTTGTCAGGGACCGGTGAGCAGTTCTTC.

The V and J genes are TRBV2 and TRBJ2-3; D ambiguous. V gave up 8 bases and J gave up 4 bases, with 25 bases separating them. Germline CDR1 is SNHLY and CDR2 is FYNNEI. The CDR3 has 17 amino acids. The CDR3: CASDDNSGPDRADTQYF. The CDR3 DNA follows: TGTGCCAGCGACGACAATAGTGGGCCCGACCGGGCAGATACGCAGTATTTT.

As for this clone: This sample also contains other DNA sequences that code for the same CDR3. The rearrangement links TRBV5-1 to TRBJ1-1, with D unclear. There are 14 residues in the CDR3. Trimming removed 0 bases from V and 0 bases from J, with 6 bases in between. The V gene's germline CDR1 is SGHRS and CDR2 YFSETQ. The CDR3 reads CASSLGGMNTEAFF. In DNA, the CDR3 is TGCGCCAGCAGCTTGGGGGGAATGAACACTGAAGCTTTCTTT.

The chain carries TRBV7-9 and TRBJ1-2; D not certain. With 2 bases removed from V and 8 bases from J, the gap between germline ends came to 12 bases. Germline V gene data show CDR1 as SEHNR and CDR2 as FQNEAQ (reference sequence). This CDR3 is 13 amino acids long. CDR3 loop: CASSLSETEGYTF. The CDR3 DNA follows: TGTGCCAGCAGCTTATCTGAGACGGAAGGCTACACCTTC. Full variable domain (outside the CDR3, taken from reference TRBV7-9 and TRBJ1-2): DTGVSQNPRHKITKRGQNVTFRCDPISEHNRLYWYRQTLGQGPEFLTYFQNEAQLEKSRLLSDRFSAERPKGSFSTLEIQRTEQGDSAMYLCASSLSETEGYTFGSGTRLTVV.

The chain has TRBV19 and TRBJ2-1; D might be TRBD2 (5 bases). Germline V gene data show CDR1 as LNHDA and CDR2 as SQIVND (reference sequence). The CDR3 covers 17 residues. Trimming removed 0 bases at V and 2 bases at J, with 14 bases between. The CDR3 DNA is TGTGCCAGTAGTATAGATCACACGGGGTCCACCTACAATGAGCAGTTCTTC. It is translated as CASSIDHTGSTYNEQFF.

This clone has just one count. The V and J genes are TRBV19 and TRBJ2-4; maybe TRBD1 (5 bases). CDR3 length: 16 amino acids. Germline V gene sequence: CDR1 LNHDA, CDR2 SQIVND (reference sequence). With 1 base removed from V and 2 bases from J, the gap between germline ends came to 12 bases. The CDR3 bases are TGTGCCAGTAGTATAGTACGACAGTATACCAAAAACATTCAGTACTTC. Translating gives CASSIVRQYTKNIQYF.

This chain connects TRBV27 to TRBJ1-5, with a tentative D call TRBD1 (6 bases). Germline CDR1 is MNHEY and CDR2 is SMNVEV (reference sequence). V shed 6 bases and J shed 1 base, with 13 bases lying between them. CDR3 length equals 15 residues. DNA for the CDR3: TGTGCCAGCAGGTCCGGGACACTGAGCAATCAGCCCCAGCATTTT. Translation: CASRSGTLSNQPQHF.

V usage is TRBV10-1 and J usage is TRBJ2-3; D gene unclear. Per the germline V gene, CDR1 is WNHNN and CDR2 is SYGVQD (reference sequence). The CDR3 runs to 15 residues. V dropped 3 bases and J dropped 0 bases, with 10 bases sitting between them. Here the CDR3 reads CASSDDQISTDTQYF. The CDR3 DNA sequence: TGCGCCAGCAGTGACGATCAAATAAGCACAGATACGCAGTATTTT.

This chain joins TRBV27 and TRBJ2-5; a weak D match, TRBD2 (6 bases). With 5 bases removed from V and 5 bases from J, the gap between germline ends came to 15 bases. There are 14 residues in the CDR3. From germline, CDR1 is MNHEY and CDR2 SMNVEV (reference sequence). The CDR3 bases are TGTGCCAGCAGTCCGGGACTCCCGGGGGAGACCCAGTACTTC. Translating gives CASSPGLPGETQYF.

The CDR3 DNA reads TGTGCCACCAGCAGAGTCCGACAGGGGGTCCTAGGGGACTCCTACGAGCAGTACTTC. Translated, it gives CATSRVRQGVLGDSYEQYF. The chain joins TRBV15 to TRBJ2-7; TRBD1 matches at 9 bases. Germline CDR1 LNHNV, CDR2 YYDKDF (reference sequence). This CDR3 has 19 amino acids. Trimming cost V 1 base and J 0 bases; bases outside gene matches: 13.

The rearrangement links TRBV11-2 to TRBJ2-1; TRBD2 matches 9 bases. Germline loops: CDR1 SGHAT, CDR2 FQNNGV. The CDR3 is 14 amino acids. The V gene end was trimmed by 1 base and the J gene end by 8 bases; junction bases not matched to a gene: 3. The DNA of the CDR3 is TGTGCCAGCAGCTTAGTTACTAGCGGGCATGAGCAGTTCTTC. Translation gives CASSLVTSGHEQFF.

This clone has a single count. The CDR3 protein is CASSLQGFGNQPQHF. The CDR3 region has the DNA TGTGCCAGCAGCTTACAGGGTTTTGGCAATCAGCCCCAGCATTTT. This chain uses TRBV7-9 with TRBJ1-5, with a weak D call TRBD1 (5 bases). This CDR3 region has 15 residues. V was shortened by 2 bases and J by 2 bases, with 10 bases between the two germline ends. CDR1 and CDR2 from the germline V gene are SEHNR and FQNEAQ (reference sequence).

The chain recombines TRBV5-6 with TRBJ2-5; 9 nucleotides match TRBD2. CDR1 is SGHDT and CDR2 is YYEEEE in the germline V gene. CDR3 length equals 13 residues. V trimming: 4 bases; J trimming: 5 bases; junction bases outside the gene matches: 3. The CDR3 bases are TGTGCCAGCAGCCCGGGACTAGCTGAGACCCAGTACTTC. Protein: CASSPGLAETQYF.

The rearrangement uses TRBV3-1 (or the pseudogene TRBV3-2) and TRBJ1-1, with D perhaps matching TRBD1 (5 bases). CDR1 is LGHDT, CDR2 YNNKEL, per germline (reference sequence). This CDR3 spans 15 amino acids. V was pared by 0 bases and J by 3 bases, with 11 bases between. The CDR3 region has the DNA TGTGCCAGCAGCCAAGAGGGGGTTCGGGACACTGAAGCTTTCTTT. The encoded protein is CASSQEGVRDTEAFF.

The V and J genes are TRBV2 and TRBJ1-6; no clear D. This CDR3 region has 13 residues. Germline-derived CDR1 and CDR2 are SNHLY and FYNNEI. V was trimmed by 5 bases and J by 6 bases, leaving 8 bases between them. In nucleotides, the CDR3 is TGTGCCAGCAGTCGGACTTTTAATTCACCCCTCCACTTT. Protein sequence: CASSRTFNSPLHF.

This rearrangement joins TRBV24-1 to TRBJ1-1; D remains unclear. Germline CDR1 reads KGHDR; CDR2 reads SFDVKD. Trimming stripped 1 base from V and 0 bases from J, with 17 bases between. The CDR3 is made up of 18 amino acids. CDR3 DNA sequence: TGTGCCACCAGTGATTTTCGGCGGGTGTTGCGAGTGAACACTGAAGCTTTCTTT. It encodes CATSDFRRVLRVNTEAFF.

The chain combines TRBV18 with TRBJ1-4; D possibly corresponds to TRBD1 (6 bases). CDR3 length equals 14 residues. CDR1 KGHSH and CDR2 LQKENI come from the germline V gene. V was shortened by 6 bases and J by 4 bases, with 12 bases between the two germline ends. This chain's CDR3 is CASSPDRLNEKLFF. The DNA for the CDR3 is TGTGCCAGCTCCCCGGACAGACTTAATGAAAAACTGTTTTTT.

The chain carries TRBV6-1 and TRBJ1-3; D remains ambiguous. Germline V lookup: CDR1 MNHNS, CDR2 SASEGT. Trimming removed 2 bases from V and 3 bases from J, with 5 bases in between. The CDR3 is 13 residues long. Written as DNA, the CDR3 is TGTGCCAGCAGTGAATGGGGTGGAAACACCATATATTTT. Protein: CASSEWGGNTIYF.

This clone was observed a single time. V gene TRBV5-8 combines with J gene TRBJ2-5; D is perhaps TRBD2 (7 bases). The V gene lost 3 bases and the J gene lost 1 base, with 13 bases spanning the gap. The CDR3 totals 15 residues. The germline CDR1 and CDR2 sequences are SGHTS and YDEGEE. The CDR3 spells CASSWVAGAQETQYF. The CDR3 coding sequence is TGTGCCAGCAGCTGGGTGGCGGGGGCCCAAGAGACCCAGTACTTC.